This entry lists 30 T cell receptor beta chains sequenced from one sample in a study of response to subunit inactivated influenza vaccine. From the RT-PCR reads, TCRdb called clonotypes with MiXCR, one entry per CDR3 protein. Of hundreds of thousands of distinct CDR3 sequences in the sample, approximately 15% were seen once. The sample here was PBMCs from blood, taken 12 days after vaccination. These receptors came from a man aged 45-65 years who received an inactivated influenza vaccine.

At least ten counts were recorded for this clonotype. V and J are TRBV12-3 or TRBV12-4 and TRBJ2-7; 7 positions agree with TRBD2. This CDR3 is built from 14 residues. The trim removed 3 bases at V and 8 bases at J, leaving 10 bases unmatched. CDR3 coding DNA: TGTGCCAGCAGTTTCGGGCGGGGGAGCTTAAAGCAGTACTTC. Translating it yields CASSFGRGSLKQYF.

The rearrangement links TRBV7-9 to TRBJ2-5; TRBD1 matches at 10 bases. Germline V gene lookup returns CDR1 SEHNR and CDR2 FQNEAQ (reference sequence). The CDR3 extends over 16 amino acids. After removal of 1 base from V and 1 base from J, the junction contained 3 bases not matched to a gene. For the CDR3, the DNA is TGTGCCAGCAGCTTAGGGACAGGGGGAAGCCAAGAGACCCAGTACTTC. Translation gives CASSLGTGGSQETQYF.

This clonotype was detected ten times or more. The genes are TRBV11-1 and TRBJ2-2; D is unclear. Per germline, CDR1 SGHAT and CDR2 FQDESV (reference sequence). This CDR3 has 15 amino acids. V was clipped by 1 base and J by 1 base, with 7 bases between them. The CDR3 is CASSLESVNTGELFF. CDR3 DNA sequence: TGTGCCAGCAGCTTAGAGTCGGTGAACACCGGGGAGCTGTTTTTT. Using reference TRBV11-1 and TRBJ2-2 for the parts outside the CDR3, the full variable domain is EAEVAQSPRYKITEKSQAVAFWCDPISGHATLYWYRQILGQGPELLVQFQDESVVDDSQLPKDRFSAERLKGVDSTLKIQPAELGDSAMYLCASSLESVNTGELFFGEGSRLTVL.

In its sample, this clonotype was seen once. The CDR3 here is CASKVSGELFF. The DNA of the CDR3 is TGCGCCAGCAAAGTATCCGGGGAGCTGTTTTTT. This chain connects TRBV5-1 to TRBJ2-2, with D unresolved. The CDR3 is 11 amino acids. Germline V gene data show CDR1 as SGHRS and CDR2 as YFSETQ. The V end was cut by 6 bases, the J end by 6 bases, with 6 bases between.

In its sample, this clonotype was seen a few times. The V gene is TRBV11-2, the J gene TRBJ2-7, with 8 positions matching TRBD2. Trimming removed 4 bases from V and 0 bases from J; junction bases left unmatched: 8. This CDR3 region has 16 residues. Germline V gene sequence: CDR1 SGHAT, CDR2 FQNNGV. CDR3 amino acids: CASSSTSGPSSYEQYF. In DNA, the CDR3 is TGTGCCAGCAGCTCCACTAGCGGTCCTAGCTCCTACGAGCAGTACTTC.

This clonotype was counted only a few times. This chain uses TRBV7-2 with TRBJ2-6, with D unclear. Germline V gene sequence: CDR1 SGHTA, CDR2 FQGNSA. Trimming cost V 1 base and J 2 bases, with 3 bases left between them. CDR3 length: 14 amino acids. CDR3 sequence (DNA): TGTGCCAGCAGCTTAGTAACTGGGGCCAACGTCCTGACTTTC. Encoded protein: CASSLVTGANVLTF.

This chain connects TRBV7-9 to TRBJ1-4; 9 nucleotides align to TRBD1. This CDR3 has 14 residues. Germline assignment: CDR1 SEHNR and CDR2 FQNEAQ (reference sequence). Unmatched junction bases numbered 7, after V lost 5 bases and J lost 9 bases. CDR3 sequence: CASSTGTGSQKLFF. DNA of the CDR3: TGTGCCAGCAGCACCGGGACAGGGTCCCAAAAACTGTTTTTT.

The chain joins TRBV29-1 to TRBJ1-1; maybe TRBD1 (6 bases). The ends were cut back, 0 bases at V and 1 base at J, with 9 bases in the middle. This CDR3 comprises 14 residues. Germline V gene data show CDR1 as SQVTM and CDR2 as ANQGSEA. The CDR3 sequence is CSVEETQGNTEAFF. CDR3 sequence (DNA): TGCAGCGTTGAAGAGACACAGGGGAACACTGAAGCTTTCTTT.

About this clonotype: A much larger clonotype is one base distant, so this may be a read error. The rearrangement joins TRBV18 to TRBJ2-3; D gene ambiguous. Germline V CDR1 and CDR2: KGHSH, LQKENI. CDR3 size: 12 residues. CDR3 DNA sequence: TGTGCCGGCTCACCAAGCTCAGATACGCAGTATTTT. Translating it yields CAGSPSSDTQYF.

This clonotype was seen many times. The germline gene is not matched at one end of the junction; a read error may be the cause. This chain connects TRBV5-1 to TRBJ2-5; the D is unclear. CDR1 and CDR2 (germline): SGHRS, YFSETQ. This CDR3 is 13 amino acids long. CDR3 in amino acids: CASSLGFQETQYF. The CDR3 bases are TGTGCCAGCAGTTTAGGTTTTCAAGAGACCCAGTACTTC.

This clonotype is deemed medium-sized. The rearrangement links TRBV7-2 to TRBJ1-1; 7 nucleotides agree with TRBD1. V gave up 1 base and J gave up 5 bases; unmatched junction bases: 7. CDR3 length: 15 residues. The V gene's germline CDR1 is SGHTA and CDR2 FQGNSA. The CDR3 sequence: CASSLEAGGWTEAFF. Written as DNA, the CDR3 is TGTGCCAGCAGCTTAGAGGCAGGGGGATGGACTGAAGCTTTCTTT.

This clonotype has ten or more counts. This chain joins TRBV6-2 or TRBV6-3 and TRBJ1-5; 10 nucleotides align to TRBD1. The CDR3 covers 14 residues. V lost 6 bases and J lost 5; bases outside the gene matches: 4. Per the germline V gene, CDR1 is MNHEY and CDR2 is SVGEGT. In DNA, the CDR3 is TGTGCCAGCAGCGAGACAGGGGGCTATCAGCCCCAGCATTTT. It translates to CASSETGGYQPQHF.

This clonotype was recorded a few times. V is TRBV20-1 and J is TRBJ2-1, with D possibly TRBD2 on 6 matching bases. V lost 3 bases and J 5 bases, leaving 20 bases between the germline ends. CDR3 length: 16 residues. Germline CDR1 DFQATT, CDR2 SNEGSKA (reference sequence). The DNA of the CDR3 is TGCAGTGCTAGGGATGGACGGCGGGGTGCCCACAATGAGCAGTTCTTC. It specifies CSARDGRRGAHNEQFF.

This chain joins TRBV29-1 and TRBJ2-5; 9 bases fit TRBD2. The CDR3 spans 13 residues. CDR1 and CDR2 from the germline V gene are SQVTM and ANQGSEA. With 6 bases clipped from V and 5 bases from J, the junction kept 7 bases outside the gene matches. As DNA, the CDR3 is TGCAGCGTATCCGCGGGGGGGCTGGAGACCCAGTACTTC. Protein sequence: CSVSAGGLETQYF.

In this sample, this clonotype turned up a few times. The V and J genes are TRBV5-1 and TRBJ2-1, with a tentative D call TRBD1 (6 bases). Germline lookup yields CDR1 SGHRS and CDR2 YFSETQ. V dropped 1 base and J dropped 9 bases, with 11 bases sitting between them. The CDR3 is 13 residues long. CDR3 loop: CASSLPGEGEQFF. The CDR3 DNA is TGCGCCAGCAGCTTGCCAGGGGAAGGTGAGCAGTTCTTC.

The chain combines TRBV29-1 with TRBJ2-5; D gene uncertain. Germline V gene sequence: CDR1 SQVTM, CDR2 ANQGSEA. The V end lost 7 bases, the J end lost 1 base, and 13 bases lay between the germline ends. CDR3 length equals 13 residues. The CDR3 is CSGQTTFQETQYF. CDR3 nucleotide sequence: TGCAGCGGCCAGACAACTTTCCAAGAGACCCAGTACTTC.

The chain has TRBV6-5 and TRBJ2-3; TRBD2 matches at 7 bases. Germline V lookup: CDR1 MNHEY, CDR2 SVGAGI. Trimming took 1 base from V and 4 from J; bases not matched to a gene: 8. The CDR3 has 16 amino acids. This CDR3 is CASSYWAGAAADTQYF. The DNA for the CDR3 is TGTGCCAGCAGTTACTGGGCGGGAGCAGCTGCAGATACGCAGTATTTT.

This chain links TRBV5-5 with TRBJ2-3; TRBD2 matches 12 bases. With 3 bases clipped from V and 0 bases from J, the junction kept 8 bases outside the gene matches. CDR3 size: 18 residues. CDR1 is SGHKS and CDR2 is YYEKEE in the germline V gene (reference sequence). The CDR3 here is CASSSGLAGTSSTDTQYF. CDR3 in DNA: TGTGCCAGCAGCTCCGGACTAGCGGGGACCTCTAGCACAGATACGCAGTATTTT.

This clonotype was found a few times. This chain joins TRBV4-2 and TRBJ2-3; TRBD2 matches 9 bases. There are 16 residues in the CDR3. CDR1 is LGHNA and CDR2 is YNFKEQ in the germline V gene. The V and J ends lost 0 bases and 5 bases, in that order; junction bases with no gene match: 6. CDR3 sequence (DNA): TGTGCCAGCAGCCAAGACCTCGCGGGGGGGCAAGATACGCAGTATTTT. Its translation is CASSQDLAGGQDTQYF.

There are a few counts of this clonotype. The chain is built from TRBV5-1 and TRBJ2-1; 7 positions match TRBD1. This CDR3 is 15 amino acids long. The germline CDR1 and CDR2 sequences are SGHRS and YFSETQ. V trimming: 0 bases; J trimming: 2 bases; junction bases outside the gene matches: 2. Here the CDR3 reads CASSLVGQTYNEQFF. The CDR3 nucleotides are TGCGCCAGCAGCTTGGTGGGACAGACCTACAATGAGCAGTTCTTC.

The chain has TRBV3-1 and TRBJ2-7, with a weak D call TRBD1 (5 bases). Germline assignment: CDR1 LGHDT and CDR2 YNNKEL (reference sequence). Between the trimmed V and J ends, which lost 3 bases and 0 bases, there was a span of 15 bases. The length of the CDR3 is 16 residues. The CDR3 region has the DNA TGTGCCAGCAGCCACCTACTACGACAGAGCTCCTACGAGCAGTACTTC. Translated, it gives CASSHLLRQSSYEQYF.

This clonotype was recorded a few times. The chain uses TRBV28 and TRBJ2-1, with TRBD2 identical over 10 bases. This CDR3 contains 19 residues. The V segment lost 4 bases and the J segment 0 bases; nucleotides outside the gene matches: 12. CDR1 and CDR2 (germline): MDHEN, SYDVKM. CDR3 sequence (DNA): TGTGCCAGCAGTTCTCCGACTAGCGGGCCTTCCTTCTCCTACAATGAGCAGTTCTTC. This codes for CASSSPTSGPSFSYNEQFF.

This clonotype was detected once. CDR3 in DNA: TGTGCCAGCAGTGTAATGAGCTCCCAAGAGACCCAGTACTTC. Translation gives CASSVMSSQETQYF. This chain connects TRBV2 to TRBJ2-5; D not certain. V lost 4 bases, J lost 1 base, and 10 bases lay in between. The CDR3 is made up of 14 amino acids. Germline CDR1 is SNHLY and CDR2 is FYNNEI. The full variable domain, its missing parts supplied by reference TRBV2 and TRBJ2-5, is EPEVTQTPSHQVTQMGQEVILRCVPISNHLYFYWYRQILGQKVEFLVSFYNNEISEKSEIFDDQFSVERPDGSNFTLKIRSTKLEDSAMYFCASSVMSSQETQYFGPGTRLLVL.

The chain joins TRBV12-3 or TRBV12-4 to TRBJ1-1; 8 bases match TRBD1. The CDR3 loop spans 15 amino acids. After removal of 5 bases from V and 3 bases from J, the junction contained 8 bases not matched to a gene. DNA for the CDR3: TGTGCCAGCAGTCCCGGACAGGGAAGGCACACTGAAGCTTTCTTT. This codes for CASSPGQGRHTEAFF.

The chain combines TRBV9 with TRBJ2-1; 7 bases are shared with TRBD2. With 0 bases clipped from V and 5 bases from J, the junction kept 5 bases outside the gene matches. Germline V lookup: CDR1 SGDLS, CDR2 YYNGEE. The length of the CDR3 is 15 residues. The CDR3 is CASSVGGGSNNEQFF. CDR3 DNA: TGTGCCAGCAGCGTAGGGGGGGGGTCGAACAATGAGCAGTTCTTC.

The chain has TRBV2 and TRBJ2-3; 12 bases agree with TRBD2. Germline V CDR1 and CDR2: SNHLY, FYNNEI. V lost 3 bases to trimming and J lost 3 bases; unmatched junction nucleotides: 13. CDR3 length: 19 amino acids. CDR3 DNA sequence: TGTGCCAGCAGTGATCTTGGGAAGACTAGCGGGGGAAATACAGATACGCAGTATTTT. Translating it yields CASSDLGKTSGGNTDTQYF.

This clonotype showed up just a few times. This chain uses TRBV5-1 with TRBJ2-3, with D possibly being TRBD1 (6 bases). The germline gives CDR1 SGHRS, CDR2 YFSETQ. V lost 0 bases and J lost 5, with 10 bases in between. The CDR3 length is 14 residues. The CDR3 reads CASSLAQGIDTQYF. CDR3 sequence (DNA): TGCGCCAGCAGCTTGGCACAGGGAATAGATACGCAGTATTTT.

The table lists this clonotype with a few counts. Here the CDR3 reads CASSLSLTGTYNEQFF. DNA of the CDR3: TGTGCCAGCAGCTTGTCATTAACCGGGACTTACAATGAGCAGTTCTTC. This chain uses TRBV7-8 with TRBJ2-1; tentative D call: TRBD2 (6 bases). There are 16 residues in the CDR3. Germline CDR1 is SGHVS and CDR2 is FQNEAQ. V was trimmed by 3 bases and J by 4 bases, leaving 16 bases between them.

This clonotype was found a few times. The rearrangement joins TRBV7-2 to TRBJ2-4; D remains unclear. Trimming took off 5 bases at V and 7 bases at J, with 9 bases between the two ends. The CDR3 spans 12 residues. Germline V gives CDR1 SGHTA, CDR2 FQGNSA. Here the CDR3 reads CASSPYGNIQYF. In DNA, the CDR3 is TGTGCCAGCAGCCCGTACGGTAACATTCAGTACTTC.

The rearrangement joins TRBV5-1 to TRBJ1-1; TRBD1 might be the D (6 bases). From germline, CDR1 is SGHRS and CDR2 YFSETQ. V was shortened by 4 bases and J by 5 bases, with 18 bases between the two germline ends. This CDR3 is built from 15 residues. This CDR3 reads CASSGTGPSETEAFF. Here the CDR3 DNA reads TGCGCCAGCAGCGGTACAGGGCCTTCTGAGACTGAAGCTTTCTTT.